This note documents a single T cell receptor (beta chain) sequence. This record comes from a study of blood T cell repertoires in COVID-19. TCRdb's copy holds only in-frame clones and misses some; the assay was immunoSEQ multiplex PCR. Of under 250,000 clones listed, around 85% were seen once; the top ten hold about 1.3%. The CDR3 runs 11 residues. V gave up 1 base and J gave up 10 bases, with 6 bases separating them. CDR1 is MNHEY and CDR2 is SMNVEV in the germline V gene (reference sequence). The gene calls are TRBV27 and TRBJ2-3; perhaps TRBD2 as D (6 bases). The source is a woman aged 40 to 49 with acute COVID-19. Sequencing input: PBMCs or T cells enriched from blood (not recorded which). CDR3 bases: TGTGCCAGCAGTTTATGGGGGGCGCAGTATTTT. Protein sequence: CASSLWGAQYF.